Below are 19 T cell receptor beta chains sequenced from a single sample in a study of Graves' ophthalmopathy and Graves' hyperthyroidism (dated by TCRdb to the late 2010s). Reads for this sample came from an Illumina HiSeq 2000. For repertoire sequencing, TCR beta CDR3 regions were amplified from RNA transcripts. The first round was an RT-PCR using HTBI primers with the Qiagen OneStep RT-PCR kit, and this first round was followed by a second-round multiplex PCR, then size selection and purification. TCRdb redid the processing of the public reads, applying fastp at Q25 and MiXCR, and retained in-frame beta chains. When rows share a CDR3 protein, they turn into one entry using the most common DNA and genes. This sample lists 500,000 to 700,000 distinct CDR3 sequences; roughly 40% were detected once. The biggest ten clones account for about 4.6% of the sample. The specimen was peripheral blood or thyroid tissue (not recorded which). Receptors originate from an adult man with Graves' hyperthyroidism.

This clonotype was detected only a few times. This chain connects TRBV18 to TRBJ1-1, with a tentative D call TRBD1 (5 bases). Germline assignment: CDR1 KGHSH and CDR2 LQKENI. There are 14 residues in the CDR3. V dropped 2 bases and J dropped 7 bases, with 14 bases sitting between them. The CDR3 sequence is CASSPGAGRVEAFF. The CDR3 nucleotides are TGTGCCAGCTCACCAGGGGCAGGGAGGGTTGAAGCTTTCTTT.

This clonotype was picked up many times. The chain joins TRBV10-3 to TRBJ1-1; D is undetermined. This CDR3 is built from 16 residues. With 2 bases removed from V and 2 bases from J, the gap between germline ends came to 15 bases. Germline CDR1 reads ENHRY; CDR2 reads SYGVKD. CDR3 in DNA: TGTGCCATCAGTGAGACCCGAGGAGACGGAAACACTGAAGCTTTCTTT. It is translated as CAISETRGDGNTEAFF.

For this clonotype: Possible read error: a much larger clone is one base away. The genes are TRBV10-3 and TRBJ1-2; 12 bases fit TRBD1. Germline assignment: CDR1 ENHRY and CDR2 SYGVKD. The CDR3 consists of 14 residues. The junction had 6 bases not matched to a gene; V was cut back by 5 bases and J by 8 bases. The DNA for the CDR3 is TGTGCCATCAGTTTATCCGGGACAGGGGGCGGCTACACCTTC. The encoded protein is CAISLSGTGGGYTF.

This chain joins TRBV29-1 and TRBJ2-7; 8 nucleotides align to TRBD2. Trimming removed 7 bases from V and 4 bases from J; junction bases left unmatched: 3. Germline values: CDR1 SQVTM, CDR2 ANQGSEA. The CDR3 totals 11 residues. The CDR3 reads CSGPGGYEQYF. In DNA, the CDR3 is TGCAGCGGGCCGGGAGGGTACGAGCAGTACTTC.

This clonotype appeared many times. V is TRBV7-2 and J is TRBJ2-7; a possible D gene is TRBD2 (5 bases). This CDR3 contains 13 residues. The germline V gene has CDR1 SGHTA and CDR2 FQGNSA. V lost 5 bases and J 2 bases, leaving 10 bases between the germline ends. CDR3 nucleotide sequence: TGTGCCAGCAGCCCCACTAGGGCCTACGAGCAGTACTTC. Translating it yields CASSPTRAYEQYF.

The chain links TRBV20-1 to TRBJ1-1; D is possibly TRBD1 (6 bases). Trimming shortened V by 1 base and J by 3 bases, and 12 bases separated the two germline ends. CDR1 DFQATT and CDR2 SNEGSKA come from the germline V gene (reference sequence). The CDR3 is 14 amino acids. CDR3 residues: CSARGGLGDTEAFF. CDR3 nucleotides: TGCAGTGCTAGAGGGGGGCTGGGGGACACTGAAGCTTTCTTT.

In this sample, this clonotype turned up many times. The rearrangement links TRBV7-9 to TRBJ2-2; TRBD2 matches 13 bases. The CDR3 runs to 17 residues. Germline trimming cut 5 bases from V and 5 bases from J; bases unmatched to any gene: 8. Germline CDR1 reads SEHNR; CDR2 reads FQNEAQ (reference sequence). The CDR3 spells CASSARTSGSGTGELFF. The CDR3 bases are TGTGCCAGCAGCGCACGGACTAGCGGGAGCGGGACCGGGGAGCTGTTTTTT.

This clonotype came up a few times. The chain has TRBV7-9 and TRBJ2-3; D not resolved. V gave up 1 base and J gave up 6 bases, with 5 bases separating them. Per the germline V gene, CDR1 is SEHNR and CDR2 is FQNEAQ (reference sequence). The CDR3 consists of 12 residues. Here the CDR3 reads CASSLDEDTQYF. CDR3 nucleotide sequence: TGTGCCAGCAGCTTAGACGAGGATACGCAGTATTTT.

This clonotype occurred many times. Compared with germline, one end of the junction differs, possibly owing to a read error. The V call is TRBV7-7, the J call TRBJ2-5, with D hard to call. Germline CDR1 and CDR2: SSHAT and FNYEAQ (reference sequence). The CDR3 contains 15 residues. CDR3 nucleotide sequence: TGTGCTAGCAGCTTAGAACCGGGCAGCTCAGAGACCCAGTACTTC. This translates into CASSLEPGSSETQYF. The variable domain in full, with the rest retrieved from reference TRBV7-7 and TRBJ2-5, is GAGVSQSPRYKVTKRGQDVTLRCDPISSHATLYWYQQALGQGPEFLTYFNYEAQPDKSGLPSDRFSAERPEGSISTLTIQRTEQRDSAMYRCASSLEPGSSETQYFGPGTRLLVL.

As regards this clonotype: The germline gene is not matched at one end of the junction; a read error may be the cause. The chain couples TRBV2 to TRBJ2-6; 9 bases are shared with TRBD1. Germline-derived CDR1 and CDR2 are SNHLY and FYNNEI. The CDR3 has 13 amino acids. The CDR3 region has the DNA TGTGCCAGCAGGGTGACAGGGGGGGCCACTGAAGCTTTC. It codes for CASRVTGGATEAF.

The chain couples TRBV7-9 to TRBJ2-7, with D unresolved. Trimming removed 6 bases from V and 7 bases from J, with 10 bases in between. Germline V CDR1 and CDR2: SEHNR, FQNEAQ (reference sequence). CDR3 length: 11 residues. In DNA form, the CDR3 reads TGTGCCAGCAGTCAAATCGGTGAGCAGTACTTC. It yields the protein CASSQIGEQYF.

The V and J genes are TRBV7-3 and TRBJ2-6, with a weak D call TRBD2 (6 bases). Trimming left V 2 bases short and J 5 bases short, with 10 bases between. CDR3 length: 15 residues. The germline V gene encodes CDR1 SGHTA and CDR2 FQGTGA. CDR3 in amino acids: CASSLFGGRANVLTF. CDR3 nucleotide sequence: TGTGCCAGCAGCTTATTTGGCGGGAGGGCCAACGTCCTGACTTTC.

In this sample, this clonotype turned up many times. CDR3 sequence: CASSYRRVTNEKLFF. The CDR3 bases are TGTGCCAGCAGCTATCGACGGGTAACTAATGAAAAACTGTTTTTT. The V gene is TRBV5-6, the J gene TRBJ1-4; D is ambiguous. Trimming cost V 3 bases and J 1 base, with 10 bases left between them. The CDR3 loop spans 15 amino acids. Germline CDR1 is SGHDT and CDR2 is YYEEEE.

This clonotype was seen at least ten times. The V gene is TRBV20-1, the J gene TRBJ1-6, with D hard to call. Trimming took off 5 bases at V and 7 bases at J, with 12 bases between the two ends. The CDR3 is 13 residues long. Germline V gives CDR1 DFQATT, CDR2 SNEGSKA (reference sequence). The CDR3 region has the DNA TGCAGTGCTGACCGGGAACCCAATTCACCCCTCCACTTT. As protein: CSADREPNSPLHF.

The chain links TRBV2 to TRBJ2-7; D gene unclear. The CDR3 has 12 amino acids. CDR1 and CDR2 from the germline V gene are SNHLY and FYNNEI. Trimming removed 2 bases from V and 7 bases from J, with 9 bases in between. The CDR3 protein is CASSETRWEQYF. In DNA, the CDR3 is TGTGCCAGCAGTGAAACACGGTGGGAGCAGTACTTC.

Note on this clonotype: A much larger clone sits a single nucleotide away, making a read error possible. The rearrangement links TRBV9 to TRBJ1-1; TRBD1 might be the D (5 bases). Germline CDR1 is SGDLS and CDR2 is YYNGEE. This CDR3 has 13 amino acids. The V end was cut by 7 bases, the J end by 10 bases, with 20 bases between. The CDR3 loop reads CASGAPLGVSAFF. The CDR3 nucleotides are TGTGCCAGCGGCGCCCCCTTAGGGGTTTCAGCTTTCTTT.

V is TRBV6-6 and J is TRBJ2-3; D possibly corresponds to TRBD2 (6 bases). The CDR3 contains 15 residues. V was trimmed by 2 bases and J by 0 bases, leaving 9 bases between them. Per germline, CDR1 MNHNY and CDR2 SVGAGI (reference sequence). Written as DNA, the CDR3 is TGTGCCAGCAGTTACGAGGGGACTAGCACAGATACGCAGTATTTT. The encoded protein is CASSYEGTSTDTQYF.

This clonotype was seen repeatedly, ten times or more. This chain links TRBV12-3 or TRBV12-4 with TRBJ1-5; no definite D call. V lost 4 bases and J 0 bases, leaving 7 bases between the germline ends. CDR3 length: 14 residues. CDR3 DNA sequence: TGTGCCAGCAGTTCGGTGGTTAGCAATCAGCCCCAGCATTTT. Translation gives CASSSVVSNQPQHF.

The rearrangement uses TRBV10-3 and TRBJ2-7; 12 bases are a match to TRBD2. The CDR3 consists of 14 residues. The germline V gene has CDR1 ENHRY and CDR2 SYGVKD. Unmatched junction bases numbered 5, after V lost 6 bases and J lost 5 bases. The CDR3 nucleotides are TGTGCCATCAGCCCTAGCGGGAGGGGGCACGAGCAGTACTTC. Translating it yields CAISPSGRGHEQYF.